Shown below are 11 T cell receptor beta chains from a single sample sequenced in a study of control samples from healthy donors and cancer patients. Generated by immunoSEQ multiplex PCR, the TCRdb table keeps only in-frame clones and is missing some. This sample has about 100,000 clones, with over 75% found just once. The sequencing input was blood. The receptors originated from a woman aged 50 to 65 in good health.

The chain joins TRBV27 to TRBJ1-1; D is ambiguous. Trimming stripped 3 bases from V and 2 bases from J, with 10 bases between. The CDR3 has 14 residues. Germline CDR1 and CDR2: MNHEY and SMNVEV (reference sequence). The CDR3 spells CASSFTSLNTEAFF. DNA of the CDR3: TGTGCCAGCAGTTTCACAAGCCTTAACACTGAAGCTTTCTTT.

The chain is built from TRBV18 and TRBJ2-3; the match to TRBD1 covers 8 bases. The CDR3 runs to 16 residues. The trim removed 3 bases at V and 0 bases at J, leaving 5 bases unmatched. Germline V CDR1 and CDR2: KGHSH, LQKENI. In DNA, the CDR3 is TGTGCCAGCTCACCGCAGGGGGCCGGGAGCACAGATACGCAGTATTTT. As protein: CASSPQGAGSTDTQYF.

The chain's CDR3 is CASSETSGRGTQYF. The CDR3, as DNA: TGTGCCAGCAGTGAGACTAGCGGGAGAGGTACGCAGTATTTT. The V and J genes are TRBV6-1 and TRBJ2-3; 12 nucleotides line up with TRBD2. V trimming: 3 bases; J trimming: 8 bases; junction bases outside the gene matches: 3. The germline CDR1 and CDR2 sequences are MNHNS and SASEGT. There are 14 residues in the CDR3.

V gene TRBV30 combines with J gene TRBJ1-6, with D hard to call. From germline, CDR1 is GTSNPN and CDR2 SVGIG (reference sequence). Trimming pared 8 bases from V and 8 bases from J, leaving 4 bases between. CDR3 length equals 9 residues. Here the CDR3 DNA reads TGTGCCGGCTATTCACCCCTCCACTTT. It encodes CAGYSPLHF.

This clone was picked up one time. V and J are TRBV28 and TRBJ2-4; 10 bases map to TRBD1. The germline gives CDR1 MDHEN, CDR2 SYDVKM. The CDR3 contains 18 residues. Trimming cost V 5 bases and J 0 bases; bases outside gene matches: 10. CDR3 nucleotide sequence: TGTGCCAGCAGTACTCCGGGACAGGGGTTTCTAGCCAAAAACATTCAGTACTTC. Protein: CASSTPGQGFLAKNIQYF.

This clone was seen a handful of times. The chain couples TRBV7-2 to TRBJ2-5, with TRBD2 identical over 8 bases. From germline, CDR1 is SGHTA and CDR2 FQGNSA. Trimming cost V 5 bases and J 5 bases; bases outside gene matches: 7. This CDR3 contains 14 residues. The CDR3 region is CASSPGGAMETQYF. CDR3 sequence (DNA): TGTGCCAGCAGCCCCGGGGGGGCGATGGAGACCCAGTACTTC.

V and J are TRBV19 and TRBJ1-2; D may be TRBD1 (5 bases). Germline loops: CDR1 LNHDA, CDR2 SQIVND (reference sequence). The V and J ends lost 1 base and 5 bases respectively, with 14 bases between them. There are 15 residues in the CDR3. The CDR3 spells CASSIAGGADYGYTF. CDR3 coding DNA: TGTGCCAGTAGTATAGCCGGCGGGGCAGATTATGGCTACACCTTC.

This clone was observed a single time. CDR3 DNA sequence: TGTGCCAGCAGCCCCGGGGGGGTTTCTAGCACAGATACGCAGTATTTT. Translated, it gives CASSPGGVSSTDTQYF. The chain is built from TRBV3-1 (or the pseudogene TRBV3-2) and TRBJ2-3; 8 nucleotides align to TRBD2. This CDR3 contains 16 residues. V lost 4 bases and J lost 0; bases outside the gene matches: 6. From germline, CDR1 is LGHDT and CDR2 YNNKEL (reference sequence).

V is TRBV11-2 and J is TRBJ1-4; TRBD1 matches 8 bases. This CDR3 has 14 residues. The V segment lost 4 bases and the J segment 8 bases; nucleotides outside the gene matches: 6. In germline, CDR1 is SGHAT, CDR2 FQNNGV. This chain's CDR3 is CASSYGQGLEKLFF. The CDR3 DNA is TGTGCCAGCAGCTACGGACAGGGTCTCGAAAAACTGTTTTTT.

The CDR3 DNA reads as TGCGCCAGCAGCCCAGCCCCGCGGGCGGGGGGGCCCCTTACGCAGTATTTT. The encoded protein is CASSPAPRAGGPLTQYF. The V and J genes are TRBV5-1 and TRBJ2-3, with 9 bases identical to TRBD2. Germline CDR1 is SGHRS and CDR2 is YFSETQ. There are 17 residues in the CDR3. V trimming: 4 bases; J trimming: 8 bases; junction bases outside the gene matches: 17. Based on the CDR3 plus reference TRBV5-1 and TRBJ2-3, the full variable domain is KAGVTQTPRYLIKTRGQQVTLSCSPISGHRSVSWYQQTPGQGLQFLFEYFSETQRNKGNFPGRFSGRQFSNSRSEMNVSTLELGDSALYLCASSPAPRAGGPLTQYFGPGTRLTVL.

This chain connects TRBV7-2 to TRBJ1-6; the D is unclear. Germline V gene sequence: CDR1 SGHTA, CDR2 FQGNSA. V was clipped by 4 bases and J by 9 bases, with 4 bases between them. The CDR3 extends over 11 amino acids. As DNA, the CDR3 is TGTGCCAGCAGCTCTCCTTCACCCCTCCACTTT. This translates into CASSSPSPLHF.